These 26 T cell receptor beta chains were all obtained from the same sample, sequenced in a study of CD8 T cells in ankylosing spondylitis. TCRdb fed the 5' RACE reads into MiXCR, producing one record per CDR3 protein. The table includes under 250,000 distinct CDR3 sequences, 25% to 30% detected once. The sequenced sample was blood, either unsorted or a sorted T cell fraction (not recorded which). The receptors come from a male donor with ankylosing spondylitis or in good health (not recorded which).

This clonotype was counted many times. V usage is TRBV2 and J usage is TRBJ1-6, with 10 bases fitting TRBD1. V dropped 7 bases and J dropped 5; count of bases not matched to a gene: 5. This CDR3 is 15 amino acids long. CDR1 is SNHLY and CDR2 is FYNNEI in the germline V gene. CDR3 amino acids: CASNRQGADNSPLHF. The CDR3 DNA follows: TGTGCCAGCAACCGACAGGGGGCGGATAATTCACCCCTCCACTTT.

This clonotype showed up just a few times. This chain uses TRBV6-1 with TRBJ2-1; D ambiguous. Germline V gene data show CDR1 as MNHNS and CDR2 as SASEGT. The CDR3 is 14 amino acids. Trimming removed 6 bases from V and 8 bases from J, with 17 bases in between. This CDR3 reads CASRIEHSGYEQFF. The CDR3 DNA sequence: TGTGCCAGCAGAATCGAGCACTCGGGCTATGAGCAGTTCTTC.

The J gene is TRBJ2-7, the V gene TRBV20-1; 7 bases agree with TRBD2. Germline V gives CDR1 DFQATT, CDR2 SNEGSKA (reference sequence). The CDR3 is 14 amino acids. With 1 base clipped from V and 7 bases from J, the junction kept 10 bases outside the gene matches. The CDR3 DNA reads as TGCAGTGCTAGAGTTGGCGGGAGTACTGGGGAGCAGTACTTC. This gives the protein CSARVGGSTGEQYF.

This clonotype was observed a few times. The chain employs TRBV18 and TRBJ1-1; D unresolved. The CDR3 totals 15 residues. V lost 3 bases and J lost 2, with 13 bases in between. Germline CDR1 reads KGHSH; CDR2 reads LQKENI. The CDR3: CASSPQHGSNTEAFF. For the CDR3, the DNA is TGTGCCAGCTCACCTCAACATGGAAGTAACACTGAAGCTTTCTTT.

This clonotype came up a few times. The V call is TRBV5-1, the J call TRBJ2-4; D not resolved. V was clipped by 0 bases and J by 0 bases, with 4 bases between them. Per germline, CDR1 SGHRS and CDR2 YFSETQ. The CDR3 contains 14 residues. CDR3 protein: CASSLGEAKNIQYF. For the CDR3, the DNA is TGCGCCAGCAGCTTGGGAGAAGCCAAAAACATTCAGTACTTC.

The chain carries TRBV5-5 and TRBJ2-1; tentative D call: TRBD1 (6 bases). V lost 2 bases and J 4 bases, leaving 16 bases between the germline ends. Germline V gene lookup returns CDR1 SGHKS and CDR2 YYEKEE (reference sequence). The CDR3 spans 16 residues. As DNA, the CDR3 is TGTGCCAGCAGCTTAGCCGGGACAAGAAATTACAATGAGCAGTTCTTC. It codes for CASSLAGTRNYNEQFF.

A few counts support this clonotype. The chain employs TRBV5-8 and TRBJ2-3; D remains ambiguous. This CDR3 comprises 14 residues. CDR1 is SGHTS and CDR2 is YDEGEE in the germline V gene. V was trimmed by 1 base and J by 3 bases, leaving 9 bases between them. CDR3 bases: TGTGCCAGCAGCTTGCCGCAGACGACAGATACGCAGTATTTT. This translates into CASSLPQTTDTQYF.

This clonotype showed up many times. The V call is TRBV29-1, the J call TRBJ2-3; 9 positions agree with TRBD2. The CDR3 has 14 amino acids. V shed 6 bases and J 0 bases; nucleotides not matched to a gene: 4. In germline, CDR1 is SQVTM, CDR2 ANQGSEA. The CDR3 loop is CSVVTSGSTDTQYF. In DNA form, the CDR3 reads TGCAGCGTGGTGACTAGCGGAAGCACAGATACGCAGTATTTT.

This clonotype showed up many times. The CDR3 loop is CASSFLGLAGGHEQYF. The CDR3 DNA sequence: TGTGCCAGCAGTTTTCTGGGGCTGGCGGGAGGCCACGAGCAGTACTTC. J is TRBJ2-7 and V is TRBV12-3 or TRBV12-4, with 8 bases that match TRBD2. The trim removed 3 bases at V and 5 bases at J, leaving 12 bases unmatched. The CDR3 runs 16 residues.

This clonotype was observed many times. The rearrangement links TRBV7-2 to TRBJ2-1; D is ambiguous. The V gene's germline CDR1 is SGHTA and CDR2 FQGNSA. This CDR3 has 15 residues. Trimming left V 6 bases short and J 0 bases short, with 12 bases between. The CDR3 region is CASSFSGTSYNEQFF. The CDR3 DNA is TGTGCCAGCAGTTTTTCGGGCACCTCCTACAATGAGCAGTTCTTC.

The CDR3 DNA reads as TGTGCCATCAGGGAGAACAATGAGCAGTTCTTC. Its protein is CAIRENNEQFF. The gene calls are TRBV10-3 and TRBJ2-1; D ambiguous. V gave up 6 bases and J gave up 5 bases, with 5 bases separating them. CDR3 length: 11 amino acids. Germline CDR1 reads ENHRY; CDR2 reads SYGVKD.

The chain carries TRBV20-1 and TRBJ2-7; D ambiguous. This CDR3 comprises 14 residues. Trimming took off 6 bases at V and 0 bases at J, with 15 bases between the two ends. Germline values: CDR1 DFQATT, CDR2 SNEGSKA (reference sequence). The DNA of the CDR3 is TGCAGTGCAAAGAGCGCCGTGCCCTCCTACGAGCAGTACTTC. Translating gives CSAKSAVPSYEQYF.

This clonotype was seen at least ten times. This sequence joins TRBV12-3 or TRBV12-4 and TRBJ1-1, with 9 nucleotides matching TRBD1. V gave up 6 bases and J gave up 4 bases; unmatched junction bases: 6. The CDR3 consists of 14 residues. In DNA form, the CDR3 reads TGTGCCAGCAGCACACAGGGGGCGTCCACTGAAGCTTTCTTT. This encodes CASSTQGASTEAFF.

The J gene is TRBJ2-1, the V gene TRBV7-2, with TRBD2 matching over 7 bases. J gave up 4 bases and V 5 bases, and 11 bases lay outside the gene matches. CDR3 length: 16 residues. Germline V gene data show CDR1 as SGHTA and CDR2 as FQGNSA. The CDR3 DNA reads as TGTGCCAGCAGCCTCGCGGGGGTGGGCTTGTACAATGAGCAGTTCTTC. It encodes CASSLAGVGLYNEQFF.

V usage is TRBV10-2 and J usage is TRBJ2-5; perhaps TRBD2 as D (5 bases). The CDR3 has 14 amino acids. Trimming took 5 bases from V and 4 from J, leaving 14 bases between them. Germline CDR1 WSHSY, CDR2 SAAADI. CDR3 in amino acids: CASSTTRSGETQYF. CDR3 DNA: TGCGCCAGCAGTACCACTAGGAGTGGAGAGACCCAGTACTTC.

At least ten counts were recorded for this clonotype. CDR3 residues: CASSRRAGGISYEQYF. The CDR3 DNA reads as TGTGCCAGCAGTCGCCGGGCGGGAGGGATCTCCTACGAGCAGTACTTC. V is TRBV9 and J is TRBJ2-7; 9 nucleotides agree with TRBD2. CDR1 and CDR2 (germline): SGDLS, YYNGEE. Trimming removed 5 bases from V and 0 bases from J; junction bases left unmatched: 9. The CDR3 length is 16 residues.

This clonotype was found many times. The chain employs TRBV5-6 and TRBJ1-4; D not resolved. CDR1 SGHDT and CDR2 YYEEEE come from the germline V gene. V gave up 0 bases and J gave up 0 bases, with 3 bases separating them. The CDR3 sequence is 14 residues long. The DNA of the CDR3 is TGTGCCAGCAGCTTGGGAACAACTAATGAAAAACTGTTTTTT. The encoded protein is CASSLGTTNEKLFF. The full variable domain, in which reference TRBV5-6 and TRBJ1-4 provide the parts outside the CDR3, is DAGVTQSPTHLIKTRGQQVTLRCSPKSGHDTVSWYQQALGQGPQFIFQYYEEEERQRGNFPDRFSGHQFPNYSSELNVNALLLGDSALYLCASSLGTTNEKLFFGSGTQLSVL.

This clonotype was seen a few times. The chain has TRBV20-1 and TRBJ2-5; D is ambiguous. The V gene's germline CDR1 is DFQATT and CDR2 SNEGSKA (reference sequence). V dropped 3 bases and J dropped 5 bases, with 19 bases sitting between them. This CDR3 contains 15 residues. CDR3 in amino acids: CSASKGAPGRETQYF. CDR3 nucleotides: TGCAGTGCTAGTAAGGGCGCCCCAGGACGGGAGACCCAGTACTTC.

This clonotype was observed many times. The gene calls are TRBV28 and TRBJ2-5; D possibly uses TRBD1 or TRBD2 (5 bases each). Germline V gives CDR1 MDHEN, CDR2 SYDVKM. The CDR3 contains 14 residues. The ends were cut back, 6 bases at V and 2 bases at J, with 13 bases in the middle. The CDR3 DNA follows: TGTGCCAGCAGCTCGGGACGGCGACAAGAGACCCAGTACTTC. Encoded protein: CASSSGRRQETQYF.

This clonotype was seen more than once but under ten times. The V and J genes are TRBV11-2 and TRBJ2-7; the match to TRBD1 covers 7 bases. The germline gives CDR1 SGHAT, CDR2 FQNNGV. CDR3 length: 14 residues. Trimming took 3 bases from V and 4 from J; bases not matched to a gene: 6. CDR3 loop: CASSLGQLYYEQYF. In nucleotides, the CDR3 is TGTGCCAGCAGCTTGGGACAGCTTTATTACGAGCAGTACTTC.

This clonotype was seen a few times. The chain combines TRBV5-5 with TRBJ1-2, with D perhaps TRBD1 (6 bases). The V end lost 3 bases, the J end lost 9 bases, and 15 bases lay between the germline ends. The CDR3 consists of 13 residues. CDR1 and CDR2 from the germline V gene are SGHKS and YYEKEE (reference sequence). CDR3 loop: CASSWGGAWSYTF. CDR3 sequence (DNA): TGTGCCAGCAGCTGGGGGGGCGCTTGGAGCTACACCTTC.

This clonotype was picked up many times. The CDR3 is CSVDFDRGHGYTF. In nucleotides, the CDR3 is TGCAGCGTTGATTTTGACAGGGGGCATGGCTACACCTTC. The V and J genes are TRBV29-1 and TRBJ1-2; 10 bases are shared with TRBD1. Germline loops: CDR1 SQVTM, CDR2 ANQGSEA. The CDR3 spans 13 residues. V trimming: 3 bases; J trimming: 6 bases; junction bases outside the gene matches: 4.

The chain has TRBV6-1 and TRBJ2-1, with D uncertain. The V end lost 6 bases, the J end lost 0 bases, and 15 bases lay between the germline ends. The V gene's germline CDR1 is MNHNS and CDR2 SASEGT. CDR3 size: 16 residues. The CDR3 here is CASSPHGTSSYNEQFF. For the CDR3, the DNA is TGTGCCAGCAGCCCGCACGGCACCAGCTCCTACAATGAGCAGTTCTTC.

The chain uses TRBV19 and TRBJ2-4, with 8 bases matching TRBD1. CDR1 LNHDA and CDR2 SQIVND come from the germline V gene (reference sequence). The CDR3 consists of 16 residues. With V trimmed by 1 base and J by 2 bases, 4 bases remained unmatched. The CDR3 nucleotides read TGTGCCAGTAGTATAGCGGACAGGGCGACCAAAAACATTCAGTACTTC. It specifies CASSIADRATKNIQYF.

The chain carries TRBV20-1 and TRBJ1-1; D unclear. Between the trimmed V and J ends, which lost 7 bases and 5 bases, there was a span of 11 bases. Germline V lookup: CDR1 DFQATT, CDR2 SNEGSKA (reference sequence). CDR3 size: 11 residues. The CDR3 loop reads CSGSGETEAFF. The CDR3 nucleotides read TGCAGTGGCTCCGGGGAGACTGAAGCTTTCTTT.

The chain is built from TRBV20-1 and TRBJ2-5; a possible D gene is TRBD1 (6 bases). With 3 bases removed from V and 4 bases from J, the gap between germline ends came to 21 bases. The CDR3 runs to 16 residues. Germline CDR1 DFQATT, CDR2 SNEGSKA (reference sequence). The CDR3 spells CSASEGLWGRLETQYF. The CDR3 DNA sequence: TGCAGTGCTAGTGAGGGGTTATGGGGGCGGCTAGAGACCCAGTACTTC.